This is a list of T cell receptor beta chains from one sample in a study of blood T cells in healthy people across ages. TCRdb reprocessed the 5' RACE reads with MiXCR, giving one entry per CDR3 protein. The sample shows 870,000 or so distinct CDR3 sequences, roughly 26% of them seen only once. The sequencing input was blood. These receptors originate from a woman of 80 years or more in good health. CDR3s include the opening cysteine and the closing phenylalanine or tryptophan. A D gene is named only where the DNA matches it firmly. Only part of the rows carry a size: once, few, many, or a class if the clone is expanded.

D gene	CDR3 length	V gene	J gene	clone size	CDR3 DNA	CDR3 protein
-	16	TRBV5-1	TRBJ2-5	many	TGCGCCAGCAGCCGTTTCGGACCAACCGTCCAAGAGACCCAGTACTTC	CASSRFGPTVQETQYF
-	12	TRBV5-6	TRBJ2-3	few	TGTGCCAGCAGCTGGGAGAAGGATACGCAGTATTTT	CASSWEKDTQYF
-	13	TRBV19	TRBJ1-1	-	TGTGCCAGTAGATATTACAGAAACACTGGAGCTTTCTTT	CASRYYRNTGAFF
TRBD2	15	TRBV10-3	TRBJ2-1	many	TGTGCCATCAGTTTAGCGGGGGGGCATCAGAATGAGCAGTTCTTC	CAISLAGGHQNEQFF
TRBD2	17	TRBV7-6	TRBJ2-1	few	TGTGCCAGCAGCTTCGGGCGGGGGGGCCTCTCCTACAATGGGCAGTTCTTC	CASSFGRGGLSYNGQFF
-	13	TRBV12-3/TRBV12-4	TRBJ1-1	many	TGTGCCAGCAGTTTGGGCCACCGACCCATGGCTTTCTTT	CASSLGHRPMAFF
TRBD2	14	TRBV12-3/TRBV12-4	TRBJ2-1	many	TGTGCCAGCAGTTCCGGGGGGAGGGTCGGCGAGCAGTTCTTC	CASSSGGRVGEQFF
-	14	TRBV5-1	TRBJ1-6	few	TGCGCCAGCAGCCCCGGGACTAAGAATTCACCCCTCCACTTT	CASSPGTKNSPLHF
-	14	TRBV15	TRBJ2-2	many	TGTGCCACCCGCCGGGCAGGTCGAACCGGGGAGCTGTTTTTT	CATRRAGRTGELFF
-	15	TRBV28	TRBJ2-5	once	TGTGCCAGCAGCCCTCACCTGACAAAACAAGAGACCCAGTACTTC	CASSPHLTKQETQYF
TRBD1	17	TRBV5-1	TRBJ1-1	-	TGCGCCAGCAGCTTAATACCCGGGACAGGGAGGGAAACTGAAGCTTTCTTT	CASSLIPGTGRETEAFF
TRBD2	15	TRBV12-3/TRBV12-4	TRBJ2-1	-	TGTGCCAGCAGTCCAGCGGGATGGACCTACAATGAGCAGTTCTTC	CASSPAGWTYNEQFF
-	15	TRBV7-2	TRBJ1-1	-	TGTGCCAGCAGAGCGGGGGGGCGAAGCAACACTGAAGCTTTCTTT	CASRAGGRSNTEAFF
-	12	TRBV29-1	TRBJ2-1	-	TGCAGCGTTGAAGACTCGGGGGAAGAGCAGTTCTTC	CSVEDSGEEQFF
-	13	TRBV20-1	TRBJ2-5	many	TGCAGTGCTAGTATGGTCCTAGCTCAGACCCAGTACTTC	CSASMVLAQTQYF
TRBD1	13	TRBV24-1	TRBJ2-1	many	TGTGCCACCGGACAGGGGGTTACCAATGAGCAGTTCTTC	CATGQGVTNEQFF
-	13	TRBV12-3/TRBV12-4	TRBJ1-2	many	TGTGCCAGCAGTTTGGGATCCAGCTATGGCTACACCTTC	CASSLGSSYGYTF
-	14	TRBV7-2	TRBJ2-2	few	TGTGCCAGCAGCTTAGGGGGATTCTCCGGGGAGCTGTTTTTT	CASSLGGFSGELFF
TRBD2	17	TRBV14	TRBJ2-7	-	TGTGCCAGCAGCCAAGCCCGACTAGCGGGGCCGTCCTACGAGCAGTACTTC	CASSQARLAGPSYEQYF
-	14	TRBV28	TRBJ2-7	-	TGTGCCAGCAGTTTTGGGCCCCTTCCCCAGGAGCAGTACTTC	CASSFGPLPQEQYF
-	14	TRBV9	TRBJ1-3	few	TGTGCCAGCAGCGTTGGGGGAACTGGAAACACCATATATTTT	CASSVGGTGNTIYF
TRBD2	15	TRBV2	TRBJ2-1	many	TGTGCCAGCAGGGAAACTAGCGGGGGCTGGAATGAGCAGTTCTTC	CASRETSGGWNEQFF
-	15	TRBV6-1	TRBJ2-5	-	TGTGCCAGTGGAAAGAGACGGACGAACCAAGAGACCCAGTACTTC	CASGKRRTNQETQYF
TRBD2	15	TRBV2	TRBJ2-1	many	TGTGCCAGCAGTGGACCCTCGGGGGGGGGCGACGAGCAGTTCTTC	CASSGPSGGGDEQFF
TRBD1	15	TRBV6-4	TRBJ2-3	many	TGTGCCAGCAGTGACTCATACAGGGGGCAAGATACGCAGTATTTT	CASSDSYRGQDTQYF
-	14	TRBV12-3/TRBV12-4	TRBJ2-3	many	TGTGCCAGCAGTTTAAGTGAGGGAACAGATACGCAGTATTTT	CASSLSEGTDTQYF
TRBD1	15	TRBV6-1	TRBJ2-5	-	TGTGCCAGCAGTGGAGGGACAGGACATCTACGAGTGCAGTACTTC	CASSGGTGHLRVQYF
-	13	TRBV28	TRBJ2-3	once	TGTGCCAGCAGTGGGACCCCGGCAGATACGCAGTATTTT	CASSGTPADTQYF
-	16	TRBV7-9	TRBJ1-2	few	TGTGCCAGCAGCTTCCTGGGCAGGGAGCGCCTTTATGGCTACACCTTC	CASSFLGRERLYGYTF
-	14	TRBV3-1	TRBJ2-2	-	TGTGCCAGCAGCCAAGCTAGCTACACCGGGGAGCTGTTTTTT	CASSQASYTGELFF
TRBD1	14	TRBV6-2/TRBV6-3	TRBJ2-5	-	TGTGCCATCAGCACCAGGACAGGGGGGGAGACCCAGTACTTC	CAISTRTGGETQYF
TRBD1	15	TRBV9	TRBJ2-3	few	TGTGCCAGCAGCGTAGGACAGGGGGCGGCGGATACGCAGTATTTT	CASSVGQGAADTQYF
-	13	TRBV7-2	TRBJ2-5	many	TGTGCCAGCAGCATGACGGTCCAAGAGACCCAGTACTTC	CASSMTVQETQYF
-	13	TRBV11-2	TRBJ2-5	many	TGTGCCAGCAGCTTATGGCTCGGAGAGACCCAGTACTTC	CASSLWLGETQYF
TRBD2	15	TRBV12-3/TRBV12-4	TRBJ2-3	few	TGTGCCAGCAGTTTAAGCGGGGGGAGCGCAGATGCGCAGTATTTT	CASSLSGGSADAQYF
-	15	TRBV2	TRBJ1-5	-	TGTGCCAGCAGTGAAAATTGGGCAGGGAATCAGCCCCAGCATTTT	CASSENWAGNQPQHF
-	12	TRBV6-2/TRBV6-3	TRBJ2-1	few	TGTGCCAACCAACAGGGAGGCACTGAGCAGTTCTTC	CANQQGGTEQFF
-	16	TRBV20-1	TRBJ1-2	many	TGCAGTGCGGCAGATCCGGGAGCAGGGGAGGCGTCTGGCTACACCTTC	CSAADPGAGEASGYTF
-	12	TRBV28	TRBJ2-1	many	TGTGCCAGCAGCTCCCAGTACAATGAGCAGTTCTTC	CASSSQYNEQFF
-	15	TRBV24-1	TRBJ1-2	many	TGTGCCACCAGTGATGCCGGGACGGAAGCCACAGGCTACACCTTC	CATSDAGTEATGYTF
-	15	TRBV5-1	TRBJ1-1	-	TGCGCCAGCAGCTTGGATAAGGAGCTATGGACTGAAGCTTTCTTT	CASSLDKELWTEAFF
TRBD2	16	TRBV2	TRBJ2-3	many	TGTGCCAGCAGTGTAACTAGCGGGGGGATCACAGATACGCAGTATTTT	CASSVTSGGITDTQYF
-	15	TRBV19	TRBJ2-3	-	TGTGCCAGTACGTCTGGAAGCTCTAGCACAGATACGCAGTATTTT	CASTSGSSSTDTQYF
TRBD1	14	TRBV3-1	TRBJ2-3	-	TGTGCCAGCAGCCAACAGGGGGCAGGGGATACGCAGTATTTT	CASSQQGAGDTQYF
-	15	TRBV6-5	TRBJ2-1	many	TGTGCCAGCAGTCTCAACAGCATCCGGAACAATGAGCAGTTCTTC	CASSLNSIRNNEQFF
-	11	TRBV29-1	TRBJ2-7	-	TGCAGCGTTGTGTACTACAATGAGCAGTACTTC	CSVVYYNEQYF
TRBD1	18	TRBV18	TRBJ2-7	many	TGTGCCAGCTCACCCCTGACCCCAGGGACAGGGGGCATCAACGAGCAGTACTTC	CASSPLTPGTGGINEQYF
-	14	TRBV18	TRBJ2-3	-	TGTGCCAGCTCACCACCGGTAGGCACAGATACGCAGTATTTT	CASSPPVGTDTQYF
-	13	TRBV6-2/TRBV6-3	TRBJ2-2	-	TGTGCCAGCAGTACTAGGACAGTCGGGGAGCTGTTTTTT	CASSTRTVGELFF
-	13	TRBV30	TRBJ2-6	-	TGTGCCTGGAGTACAGCTGGGGCCAACGTCCTGACTTTC	CAWSTAGANVLTF
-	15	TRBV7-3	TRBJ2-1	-	TGTGCCAGCAGCCCCCTCCAAGCATCCTACAATGAGCAGTTCTTC	CASSPLQASYNEQFF
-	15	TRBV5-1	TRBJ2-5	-	TGCGCCAGCAGCTTGACGACTGACCGGGATCCCCCCCAGTACTTC	CASSLTTDRDPPQYF
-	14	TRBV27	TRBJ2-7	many	TGTGCCAGCAGTCCTAGGTACAGGGTCTACGAGCAGTACTTC	CASSPRYRVYEQYF
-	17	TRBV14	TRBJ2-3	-	TGTGCCAGCAGCCAAGAAAAAGGCTTCACCCGCACAGATACGCAGTATTTT	CASSQEKGFTRTDTQYF
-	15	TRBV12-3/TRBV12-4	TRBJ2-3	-	TGTGCCAGCAGTTTCTTTGCGGGGCACACAGATACGCAGTATTTT	CASSFFAGHTDTQYF
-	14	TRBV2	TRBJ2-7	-	TGTGCCAGCAGTTGGGCGATGGATAGCTACGAGCAGTACTTC	CASSWAMDSYEQYF
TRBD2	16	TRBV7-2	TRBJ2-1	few	TGTGCCGGCAGCTTAGGCGGGGGGAGCTCCTACAATGAGCAGTTCTTC	CAGSLGGGSSYNEQFF
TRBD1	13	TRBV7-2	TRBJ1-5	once	TGTGCCAGCAGTCCCGACAGGGCCGGGCCCCAGCATTTT	CASSPDRAGPQHF
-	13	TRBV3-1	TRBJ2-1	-	TGTGCCAGCAGCCAAAGCAGACAAGAGACCCAGTTCTTC	CASSQSRQETQFF